This T cell receptor (beta chain) was identified during a study of T cell repertoires in cytomegalovirus infection. Study-wide context: Carrying CMV and the relevant HLA type showed in public TCR beta signatures. General study points: Cumulative frequency (of public TCR beta family members) identified carriers of CMV plus the relevant HLA. CMV-specific TCR beta clonotypes restricted by HLA-C dominated the ex vivo response.

TCRdb ran MiXCR on the reads and lists one entry per CDR3 protein. The sample shows about 440,000 distinct CDR3 sequences, approximately 33% of them seen only once. Unmatched junction bases numbered 6, after V lost 2 bases and J lost 8 bases. Germline CDR1 MGHDK, CDR2 SYGVNS. The CDR3 has 14 residues. There are a few counts of this clonotype. Its antigen is undetermined. The chain combines TRBV25-1 with TRBJ2-3; 8 bases fit TRBD2. The origin of this receptor is a human donor in good health (CMV status not recorded). Some clones in this sample may be carry-over from other donors' samples. Sequences were obtained from PBMCs. The CDR3 here is CASSEQAGAGTQYF. Here the CDR3 DNA reads TGTGCCAGCAGTGAACAAGCGGGGGCGGGTACGCAGTATTTT. Combining the CDR3 with reference TRBV25-1 and TRBJ2-3 gives the whole variable domain EADIYQTPRYLVIGTGKKITLECSQTMGHDKMYWYQQDPGMELHLIHYSYGVNSTEKGDLSSESTVSRIRTEHFPLTLESARPSHTSQYLCASSEQAGAGTQYFGPGTRLTVL.